Shown below are 14 T cell receptor beta chains from a single sample sequenced in a study of T cell responses to AZD1222 COVID-19 vaccine. Generated by immunoSEQ multiplex PCR, the TCRdb table keeps only in-frame clones and is missing some. The sample has under 200,000 clones; roughly 90% are singletons. Here the sequenced sample was peripheral blood, taken on day 0 of AZD1222 vaccination. These receptors were taken from an adult in good health.

The chain recombines TRBV27 with TRBJ2-1; D ambiguous. Trimming took off 2 bases at V and 8 bases at J, with 4 bases between the two ends. The CDR3 covers 11 residues. Germline values: CDR1 MNHEY, CDR2 SMNVEV (reference sequence). The CDR3 DNA sequence: TGTGCCAGCAGTTTAGCCGATGAGCAGTTCTTC. The encoded protein is CASSLADEQFF.

This clone appeared a single time. This chain connects TRBV18 to TRBJ2-7; the D is unclear. Germline V gene lookup returns CDR1 KGHSH and CDR2 LQKENI. The ends were cut back, 6 bases at V and 0 bases at J, with 15 bases in the middle. This CDR3 has 15 residues. The CDR3: CASSTQRDNSYEQYF. As DNA, the CDR3 is TGTGCCAGCTCTACCCAGCGAGACAACTCCTACGAGCAGTACTTC.

This clone was picked up one time. This sequence joins TRBV7-2 and TRBJ2-3, with a possible D match to TRBD1 (5 bases). The V end lost 1 base, the J end lost 6 bases, and 8 bases lay between the germline ends. Germline V gives CDR1 SGHTA, CDR2 FQGNSA. This CDR3 comprises 13 residues. The CDR3 region has the DNA TGTGCCAGCAGCTTAGGGGGCCGCGATACGCAGTATTTT. Its translation: CASSLGGRDTQYF.

The chain joins TRBV28 to TRBJ1-5; D remains unclear. V was shortened by 5 bases and J by 0 bases, with 14 bases between the two germline ends. CDR1 is MDHEN, CDR2 SYDVKM, per germline. The CDR3 length is 16 residues. This chain's CDR3 is CASSPQSLDSNQPQHF. Here the CDR3 DNA reads TGTGCCAGCAGTCCTCAATCACTAGATAGCAATCAGCCCCAGCATTTT.

V is TRBV28 and J is TRBJ2-1; 11 bases are a match to TRBD2. This CDR3 has 17 amino acids. From germline, CDR1 is MDHEN and CDR2 SYDVKM. V shed 3 bases and J 8 bases; nucleotides not matched to a gene: 12. CDR3 sequence: CASSLEPTSGSIDEQFF. In nucleotides, the CDR3 is TGTGCCAGCAGTTTGGAGCCCACTAGCGGGAGTATCGATGAGCAGTTCTTC.

The chain is built from TRBV30 and TRBJ2-7; 7 nucleotides match TRBD2. V trimming: 0 bases; J trimming: 8 bases; junction bases outside the gene matches: 1. The CDR3 has 11 amino acids. Germline CDR1 and CDR2: GTSNPN and SVGIG (reference sequence). CDR3 amino acids: CAWSVGLKQYF. CDR3 bases: TGTGCCTGGAGTGTGGGACTAAAGCAGTACTTC.

The chain uses TRBV2 and TRBJ1-5, with D possibly being TRBD1 (5 bases). CDR1 SNHLY and CDR2 FYNNEI come from the germline V gene. With 4 bases removed from V and 5 bases from J, the gap between germline ends came to 15 bases. CDR3 size: 15 residues. CDR3 sequence reads: CASSVDSRVDQPQHF. CDR3 coding DNA: TGTGCCAGCAGTGTCGACAGCAGGGTCGATCAGCCCCAGCATTTT.

This sequence joins TRBV4-3 and TRBJ1-5, with a weak D call TRBD1 (5 bases). The CDR3 has 15 residues. Germline V CDR1 and CDR2: LGHNA, YSLEER. Trimming removed 0 bases from V and 5 bases from J, with 11 bases in between. The CDR3, as DNA: TGCGCCAGCAGCCAAGATCTGGGCAGGGATCAGCCCCAGCATTTT. It codes for CASSQDLGRDQPQHF.

The chain employs TRBV2 and TRBJ2-5; TRBD1 might be the D (7 bases). The CDR3 length is 15 residues. Germline values: CDR1 SNHLY, CDR2 FYNNEI. The V gene lost 4 bases and the J gene lost 5 bases, with 17 bases spanning the gap. DNA of the CDR3: TGTGCCAGCAGTGCCCGCACAGGGGACTGGGAGACCCAGTACTTC. This codes for CASSARTGDWETQYF. Based on the CDR3 plus reference TRBV2 and TRBJ2-5, the full variable domain is EPEVTQTPSHQVTQMGQEVILRCVPISNHLYFYWYRQILGQKVEFLVSFYNNEISEKSEIFDDQFSVERPDGSNFTLKIRSTKLEDSAMYFCASSARTGDWETQYFGPGTRLLVL.

The count of this clone is one. V gene TRBV10-3 combines with J gene TRBJ1-4, with D possibly being TRBD1 (6 bases). V lost 7 bases and J 3 bases, leaving 12 bases between the germline ends. Germline V gives CDR1 ENHRY, CDR2 SYGVKD. The CDR3 is 14 residues long. The CDR3 region is CAIKGGKSNEKLFF. The CDR3 DNA follows: TGTGCCATCAAAGGGGGAAAGTCTAATGAAAAACTGTTTTTT.

The rearrangement joins TRBV27 to TRBJ1-6, with D hard to call. The CDR3 spans 21 residues. Germline V lookup: CDR1 MNHEY, CDR2 SMNVEV (reference sequence). V was cut by 1 base and J by 0 bases, with 22 bases left in between. The CDR3 spells CASSLFYPGLAPTSYNSPLHF. DNA for the CDR3: TGTGCCAGCAGTTTATTTTACCCCGGACTCGCCCCAACCTCCTATAATTCACCCCTCCACTTT.

The CDR3 sequence: CASSPWGQGSYEQYF. The CDR3 DNA sequence: TGTGCCAGCAGTCCTTGGGGACAGGGATCCTACGAGCAGTACTTC. The chain carries TRBV28 and TRBJ2-7, with 9 bases that match TRBD1. CDR1 is MDHEN, CDR2 SYDVKM, per germline. This CDR3 has 15 amino acids. The V gene end was trimmed by 5 bases and the J gene end by 1 base; junction bases not matched to a gene: 6.

This clone came up once. This chain connects TRBV5-1 to TRBJ1-2, with TRBD1 as a possible D gene (5 bases). Germline-derived CDR1 and CDR2 are SGHRS and YFSETQ. V was clipped by 4 bases and J by 5 bases, with 18 bases between them. The CDR3 spans 15 residues. The CDR3 loop is CASSPRDYAGYGYTF. DNA of the CDR3: TGCGCCAGCAGCCCCCGGGACTACGCTGGTTATGGCTACACCTTC.

The V call is TRBV5-8, the J call TRBJ1-5; 9 bases align to TRBD1. Germline V lookup: CDR1 SGHTS, CDR2 YDEGEE. Trimming cost V 3 bases and J 0 bases; bases outside gene matches: 10. The CDR3 is 18 amino acids. DNA of the CDR3: TGTGCCAGCAGCTCCGGGACAGGGACGGCGTATAGCAATCAGCCCCAGCATTTT. Protein sequence: CASSSGTGTAYSNQPQHF. Complete variable domain (other parts from reference TRBV5-8 and TRBJ1-5): EAGVTQSPTHLIKTRGQQATLRCSPISGHTSVYWYQQALGLGLQFLLWYDEGEERNRGNFPPRFSGRQFPNYSSELNVNALELEDSALYLCASSSGTGTAYSNQPQHFGDGTRLSIL.